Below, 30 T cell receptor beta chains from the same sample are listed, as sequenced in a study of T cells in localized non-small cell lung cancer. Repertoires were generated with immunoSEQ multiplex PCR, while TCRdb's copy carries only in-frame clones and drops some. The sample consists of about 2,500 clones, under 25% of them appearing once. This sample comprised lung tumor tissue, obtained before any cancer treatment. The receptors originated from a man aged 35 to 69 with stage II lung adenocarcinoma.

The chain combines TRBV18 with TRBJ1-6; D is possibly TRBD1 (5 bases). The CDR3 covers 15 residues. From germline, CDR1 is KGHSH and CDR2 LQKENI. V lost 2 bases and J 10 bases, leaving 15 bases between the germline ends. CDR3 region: CASSPGDRERSPLHF. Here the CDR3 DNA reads TGTGCCAGCTCACCAGGCGACAGAGAAAGGTCACCCCTCCACTTT. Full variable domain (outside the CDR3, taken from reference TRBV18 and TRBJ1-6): NAGVMQNPRHLVRRRGQEARLRCSPMKGHSHVYWYRQLPEEGLKFMVYLQKENIIDESGMPKERFSAEFPKEGPSILRIQQVVRGDSAAYFCASSPGDRERSPLHFGNGTRLTVT.

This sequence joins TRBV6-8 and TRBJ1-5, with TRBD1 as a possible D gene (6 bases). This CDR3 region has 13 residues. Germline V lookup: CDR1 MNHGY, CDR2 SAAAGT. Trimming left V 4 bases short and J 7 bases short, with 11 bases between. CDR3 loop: CASSLTGRQPQHF. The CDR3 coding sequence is TGTGCCAGCAGTTTAACAGGGAGACAGCCCCAGCATTTT.

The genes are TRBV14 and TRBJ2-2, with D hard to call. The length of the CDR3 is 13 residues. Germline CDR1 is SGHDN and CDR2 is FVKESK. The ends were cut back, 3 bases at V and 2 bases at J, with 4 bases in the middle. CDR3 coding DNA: TGTGCCAGCAGCCACCCAAACACCGGGGAGCTGTTTTTT. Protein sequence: CASSHPNTGELFF.

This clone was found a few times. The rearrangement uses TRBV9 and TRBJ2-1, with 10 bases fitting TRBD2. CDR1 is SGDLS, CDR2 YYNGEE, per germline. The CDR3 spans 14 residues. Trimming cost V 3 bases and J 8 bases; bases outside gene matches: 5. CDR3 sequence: CASSGGTSVDEQFF. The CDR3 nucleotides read TGTGCCAGCAGCGGTGGGACTAGCGTTGATGAGCAGTTCTTC.

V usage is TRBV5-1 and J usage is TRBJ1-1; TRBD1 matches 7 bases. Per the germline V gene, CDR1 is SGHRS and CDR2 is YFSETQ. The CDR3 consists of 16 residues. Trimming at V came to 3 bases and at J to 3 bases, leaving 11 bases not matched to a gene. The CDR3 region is CASSSNPTGLDTEAFF. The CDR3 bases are TGCGCCAGCAGCTCTAATCCGACAGGGCTGGACACTGAAGCTTTCTTT.

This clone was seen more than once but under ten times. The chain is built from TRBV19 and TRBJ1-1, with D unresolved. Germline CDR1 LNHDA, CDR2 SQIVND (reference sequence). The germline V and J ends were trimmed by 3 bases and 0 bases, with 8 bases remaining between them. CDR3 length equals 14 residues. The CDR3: CASSITPMNTEAFF. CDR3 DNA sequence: TGTGCCAGTAGTATTACTCCAATGAACACTGAAGCTTTCTTT.

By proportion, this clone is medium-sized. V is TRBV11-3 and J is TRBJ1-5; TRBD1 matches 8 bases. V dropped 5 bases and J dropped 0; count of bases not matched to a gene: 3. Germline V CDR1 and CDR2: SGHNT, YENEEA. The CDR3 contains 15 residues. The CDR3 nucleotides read TGTGCCAGCAGCCCAGGGGGCTATAGCAATCAGCCCCAGCATTTT. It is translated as CASSPGGYSNQPQHF.

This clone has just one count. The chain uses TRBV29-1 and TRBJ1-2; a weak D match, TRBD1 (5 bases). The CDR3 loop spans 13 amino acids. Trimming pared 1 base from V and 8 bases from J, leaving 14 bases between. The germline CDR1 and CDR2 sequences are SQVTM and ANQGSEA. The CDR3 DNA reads TGCAGCGTTGAAGGGGCGGACCGGGGGGGCTACACCTTC. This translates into CSVEGADRGGYTF.

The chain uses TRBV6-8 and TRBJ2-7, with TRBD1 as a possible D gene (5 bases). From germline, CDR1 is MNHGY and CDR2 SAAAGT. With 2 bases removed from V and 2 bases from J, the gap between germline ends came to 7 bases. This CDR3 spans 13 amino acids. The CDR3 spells CASSYTQAYEQYF. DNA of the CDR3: TGTGCCAGCAGTTACACACAGGCCTACGAGCAGTACTTC.

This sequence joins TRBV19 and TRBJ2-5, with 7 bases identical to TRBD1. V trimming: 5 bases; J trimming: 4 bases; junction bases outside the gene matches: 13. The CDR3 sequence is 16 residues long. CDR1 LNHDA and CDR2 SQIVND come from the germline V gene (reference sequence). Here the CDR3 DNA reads TGTGCCAGTAGTTTCTCATCCACAGGGGTGGGAGAGACCCAGTACTTC. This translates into CASSFSSTGVGETQYF.

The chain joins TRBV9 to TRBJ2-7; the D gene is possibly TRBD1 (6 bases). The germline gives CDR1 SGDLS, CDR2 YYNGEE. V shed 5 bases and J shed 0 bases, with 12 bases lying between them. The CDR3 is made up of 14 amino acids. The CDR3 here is CASSRRDTSYEQYF. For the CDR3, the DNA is TGTGCCAGCAGTCGCCGGGACACCTCCTACGAGCAGTACTTC.

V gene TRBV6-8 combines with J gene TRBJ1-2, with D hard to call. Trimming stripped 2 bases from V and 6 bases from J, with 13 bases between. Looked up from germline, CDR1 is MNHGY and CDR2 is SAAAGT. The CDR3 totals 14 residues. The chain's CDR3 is CASSYDAGKDGYTF. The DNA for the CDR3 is TGTGCCAGCAGTTACGATGCGGGGAAGGATGGCTACACCTTC.

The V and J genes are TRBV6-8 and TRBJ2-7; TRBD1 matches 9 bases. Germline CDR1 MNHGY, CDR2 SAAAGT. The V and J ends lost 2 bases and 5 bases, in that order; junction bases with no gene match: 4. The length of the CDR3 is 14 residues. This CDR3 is CASSYQGQGNEQYF. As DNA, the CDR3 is TGTGCCAGCAGTTACCAGGGACAGGGAAACGAGCAGTACTTC.

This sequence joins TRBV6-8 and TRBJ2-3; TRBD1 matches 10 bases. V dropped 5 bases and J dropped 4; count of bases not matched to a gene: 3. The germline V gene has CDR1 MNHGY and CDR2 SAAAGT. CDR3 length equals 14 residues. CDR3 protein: CASSDGQGADTQYF. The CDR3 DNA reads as TGTGCCAGCAGTGACGGACAGGGGGCAGATACGCAGTATTTT.

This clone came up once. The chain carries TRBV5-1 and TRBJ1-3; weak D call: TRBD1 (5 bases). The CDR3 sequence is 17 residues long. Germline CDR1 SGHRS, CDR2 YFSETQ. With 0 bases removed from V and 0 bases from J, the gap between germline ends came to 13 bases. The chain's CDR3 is CASSLEGTALSGNTIYF. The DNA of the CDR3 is TGCGCCAGCAGCTTGGAAGGGACGGCCCTCTCTGGAAACACCATATATTTT.

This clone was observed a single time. The CDR3: CASSITPQNEKLFF. CDR3 bases: TGTGCCAGTAGTATAACCCCCCAGAATGAAAAACTGTTTTTT. The V gene is TRBV19, the J gene TRBJ1-4; D is unclear. The CDR3 loop spans 14 amino acids. Per the germline V gene, CDR1 is LNHDA and CDR2 is SQIVND (reference sequence). V was pared by 2 bases and J by 5 bases, with 9 bases between.

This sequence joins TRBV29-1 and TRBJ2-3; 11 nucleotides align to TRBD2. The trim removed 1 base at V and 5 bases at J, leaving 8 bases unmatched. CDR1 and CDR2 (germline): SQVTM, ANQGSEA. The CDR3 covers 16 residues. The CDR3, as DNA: TGCAGCGTTGAAGGGGGTCTAGCGGGAGGTTTAGATACGCAGTATTTT. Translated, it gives CSVEGGLAGGLDTQYF.

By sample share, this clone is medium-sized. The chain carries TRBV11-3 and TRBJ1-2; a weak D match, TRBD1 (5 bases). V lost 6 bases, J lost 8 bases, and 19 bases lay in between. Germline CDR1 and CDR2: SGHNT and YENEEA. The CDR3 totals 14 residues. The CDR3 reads CASSPGRTVIGYTF. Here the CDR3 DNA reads TGTGCCAGCAGTCCGGGACGGACGGTTATCGGCTACACCTTC. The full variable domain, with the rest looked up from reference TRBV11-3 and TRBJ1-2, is EAGVVQSPRYKIIEKKQPVAFWCNPISGHNTLYWYLQNLGQGPELLIRYENEEAVDDSQLPKDRFSAERLKGVDSTLKIQPAELGDSAVYLCASSPGRTVIGYTFGSGTRLTVV.

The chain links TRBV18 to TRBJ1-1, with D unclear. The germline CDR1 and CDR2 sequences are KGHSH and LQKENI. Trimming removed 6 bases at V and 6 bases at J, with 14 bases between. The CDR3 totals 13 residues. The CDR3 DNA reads TGTGCCAGCTCGCCCACGCCCATGGCTGAAGCTTTCTTT. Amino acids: CASSPTPMAEAFF.

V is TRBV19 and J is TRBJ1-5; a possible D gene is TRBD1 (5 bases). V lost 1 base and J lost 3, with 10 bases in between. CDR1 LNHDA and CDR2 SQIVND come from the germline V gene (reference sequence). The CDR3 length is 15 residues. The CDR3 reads CASSIVQGPNQPQHF. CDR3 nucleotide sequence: TGTGCCAGTAGTATAGTCCAGGGCCCCAATCAGCCCCAGCATTTT.

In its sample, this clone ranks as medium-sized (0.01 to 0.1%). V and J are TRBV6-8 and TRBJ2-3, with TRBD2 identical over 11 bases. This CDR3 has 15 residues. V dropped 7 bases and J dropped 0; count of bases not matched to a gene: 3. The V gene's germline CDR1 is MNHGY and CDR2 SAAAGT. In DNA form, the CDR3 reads TGTGCCAGCACCCGGACTAGCGGGAGCACAGATACGCAGTATTTT. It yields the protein CASTRTSGSTDTQYF.

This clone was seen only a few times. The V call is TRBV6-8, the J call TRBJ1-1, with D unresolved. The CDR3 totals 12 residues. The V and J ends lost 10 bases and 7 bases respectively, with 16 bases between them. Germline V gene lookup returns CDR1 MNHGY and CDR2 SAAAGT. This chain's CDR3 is CAISEADDEAFF. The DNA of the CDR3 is TGTGCCATCAGCGAGGCAGACGATGAAGCTTTCTTT.

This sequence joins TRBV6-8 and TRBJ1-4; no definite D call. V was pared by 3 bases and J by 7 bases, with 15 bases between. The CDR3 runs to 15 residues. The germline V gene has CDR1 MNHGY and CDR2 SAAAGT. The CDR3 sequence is CASSYDSVDSEKLFF. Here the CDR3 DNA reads TGTGCCAGCAGTTATGATAGCGTGGATTCTGAAAAACTGTTTTTT.

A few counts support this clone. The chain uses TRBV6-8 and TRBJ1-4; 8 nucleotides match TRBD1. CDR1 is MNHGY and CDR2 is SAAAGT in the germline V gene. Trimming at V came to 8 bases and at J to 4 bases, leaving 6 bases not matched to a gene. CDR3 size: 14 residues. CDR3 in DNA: TGTGCCAGCCGTCCCAGGGGGCATAATGAAAAACTGTTTTTT. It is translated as CASRPRGHNEKLFF.

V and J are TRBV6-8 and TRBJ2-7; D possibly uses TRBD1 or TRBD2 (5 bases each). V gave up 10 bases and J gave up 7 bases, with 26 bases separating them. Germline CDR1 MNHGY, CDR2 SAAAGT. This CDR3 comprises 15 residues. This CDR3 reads CAITKGEQLRSEQYF. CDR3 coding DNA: TGTGCCATCACCAAAGGGGAGCAGCTCCGTAGTGAGCAGTACTTC.

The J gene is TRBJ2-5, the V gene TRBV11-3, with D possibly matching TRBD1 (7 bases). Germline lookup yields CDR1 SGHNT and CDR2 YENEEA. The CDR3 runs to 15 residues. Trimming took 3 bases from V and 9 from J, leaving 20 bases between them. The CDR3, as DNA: TGTGCCAGCAGCTTGGCAGGGGGGCAGCGAATGTCCCAGTACTTC. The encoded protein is CASSLAGGQRMSQYF. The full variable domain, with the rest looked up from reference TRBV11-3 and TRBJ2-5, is EAGVVQSPRYKIIEKKQPVAFWCNPISGHNTLYWYLQNLGQGPELLIRYENEEAVDDSQLPKDRFSAERLKGVDSTLKIQPAELGDSAVYLCASSLAGGQRMSQYFGPGTRLLVL.

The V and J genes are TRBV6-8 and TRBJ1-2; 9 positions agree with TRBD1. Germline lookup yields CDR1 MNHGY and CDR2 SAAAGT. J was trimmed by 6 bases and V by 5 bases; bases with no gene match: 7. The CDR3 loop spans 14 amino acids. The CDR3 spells CASSPDRGAHGYTF. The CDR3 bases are TGTGCCAGCAGTCCCGACAGGGGGGCCCATGGCTACACCTTC.

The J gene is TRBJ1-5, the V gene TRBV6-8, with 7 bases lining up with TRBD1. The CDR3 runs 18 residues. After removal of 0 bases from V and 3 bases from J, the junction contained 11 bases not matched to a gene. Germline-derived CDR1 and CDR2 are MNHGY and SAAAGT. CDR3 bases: TGTGCCAGCAGTTACTCGATTGTTCAGACAGGGATCAATCAGCCCCAGCATTTT. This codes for CASSYSIVQTGINQPQHF.

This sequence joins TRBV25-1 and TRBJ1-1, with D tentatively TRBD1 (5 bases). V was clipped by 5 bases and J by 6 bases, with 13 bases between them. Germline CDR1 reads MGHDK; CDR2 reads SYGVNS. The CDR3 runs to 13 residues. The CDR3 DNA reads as TGTGCCAGCAGTCCGGCCAGGGAGGCTGAAGCTTTCTTT. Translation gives CASSPAREAEAFF.

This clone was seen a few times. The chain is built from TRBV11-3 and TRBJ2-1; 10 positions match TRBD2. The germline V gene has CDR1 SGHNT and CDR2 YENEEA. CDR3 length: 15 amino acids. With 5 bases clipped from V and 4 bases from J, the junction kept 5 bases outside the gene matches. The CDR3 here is CASSPSGGGYNEQFF. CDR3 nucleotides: TGTGCCAGCAGCCCTAGCGGGGGAGGATACAATGAGCAGTTCTTC.